The source of this T cell receptor (beta chain) is a study of shared clonotypes between healthy human individuals. Donors were healthy HIV-negative adults without recent acute infections or vaccinations. The unsorted samples took tens of millions of PBMCs to get genomic DNA. Each cell subset's genomic DNA was divided evenly among several immunoSEQ plates. Researchers sequenced unsorted PBMC DNA using ten immunoSEQ deep assay plates. Generated by immunoSEQ multiplex PCR, the TCRdb table keeps only in-frame clones and is missing some. The profile covers about 480,000 clones, with nearly 80% appearing a single time and 12% taken by the ten largest. The CDR3 covers 13 residues. Germline V gene data show CDR1 as SNHLY and CDR2 as FYNNEI. The V gene lost 4 bases and the J gene lost 5 bases, with 11 bases spanning the gap.

This chain uses TRBV2 with TRBJ2-5; D is perhaps TRBD1 (6 bases). The TCR sequence derives from a woman in her thirties or forties in good health. Some clones in this sample may be carry-over from other donors' samples. The sequenced sample consisted of PBMCs. CDR3 DNA: TGTGCCAGCAGTGCGACAGGAAGGGAGACCCAGTACTTC. Protein sequence: CASSATGRETQYF.